The 2 T cell receptor beta chains below come from one sample, sequenced in a study of graft-versus-host responses after intestinal transplantation. These receptors have no known antigen. Data came from immunoSEQ multiplex PCR; TCRdb stores just in-frame clones and leaves some out. The sample lists 80,000 to 100,000 clones, 92% occurring once. Sequences were derived from unstimulated CD4+ T cells sorted from spleen or lymph node cells, sampled before intestinal transplant. These receptors were obtained from a human donor who received an intestinal transplant.

The chain carries TRBV7-9 and TRBJ2-3, with D perhaps matching TRBD2 (6 bases). The length of the CDR3 is 15 residues. Germline V gene lookup returns CDR1 SEHNR and CDR2 FQNEAQ (reference sequence). Between the trimmed V and J ends, which lost 3 bases and 2 bases, there was a span of 12 bases. The CDR3 protein is CASSFSGLHTDTQYF. Here the CDR3 DNA reads TGTGCCAGCAGCTTTAGCGGATTACACACAGATACGCAGTATTTT.

J is TRBJ2-5 and V is TRBV4-2, with 12 bases aligning to TRBD2. The germline V gene has CDR1 LGHNA and CDR2 YNFKEQ. The V and J ends lost 0 bases and 5 bases, in that order; junction bases with no gene match: 10. The CDR3 extends over 18 amino acids. The CDR3 loop is CASSQDSSSGGAGETQYF. The CDR3 DNA sequence: TGTGCCAGCAGCCAAGATTCTTCTAGCGGGGGGGCCGGGGAGACCCAGTACTTC.